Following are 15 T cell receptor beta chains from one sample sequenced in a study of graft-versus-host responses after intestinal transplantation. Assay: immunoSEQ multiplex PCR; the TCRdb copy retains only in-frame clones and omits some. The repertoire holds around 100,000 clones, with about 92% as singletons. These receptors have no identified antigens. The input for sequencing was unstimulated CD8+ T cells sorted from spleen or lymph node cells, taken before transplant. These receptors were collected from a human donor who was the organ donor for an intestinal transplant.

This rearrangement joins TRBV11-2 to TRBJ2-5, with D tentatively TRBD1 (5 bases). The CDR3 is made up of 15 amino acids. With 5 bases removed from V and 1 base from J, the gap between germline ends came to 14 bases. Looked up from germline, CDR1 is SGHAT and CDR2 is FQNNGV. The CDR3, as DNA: TGTGCCAGCAGCCCTGGGGCTGCCACCCAAGAGACCCAGTACTTC. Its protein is CASSPGAATQETQYF.

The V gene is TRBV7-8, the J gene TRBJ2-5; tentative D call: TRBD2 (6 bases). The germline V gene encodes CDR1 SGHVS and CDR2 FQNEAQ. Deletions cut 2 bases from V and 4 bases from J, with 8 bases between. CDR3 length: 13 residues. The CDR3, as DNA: TGTGCCAGCAGCTTATTGGGGGGAGAGACCCAGTACTTC. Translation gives CASSLLGGETQYF. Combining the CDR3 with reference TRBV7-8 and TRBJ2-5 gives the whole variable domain GAGVSQSPRYKVAKRGQDVALRCDPISGHVSLFWYQQALGQGPEFLTYFQNEAQLDKSGLPSDRFFAERPEGSVSTLKIQRTQQEDSAVYLCASSLLGGETQYFGPGTRLLVL.

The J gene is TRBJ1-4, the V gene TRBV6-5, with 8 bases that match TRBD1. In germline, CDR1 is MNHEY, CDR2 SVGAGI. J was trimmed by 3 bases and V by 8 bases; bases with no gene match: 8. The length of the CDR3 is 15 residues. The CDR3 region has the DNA TGTGCCAGCGGGGGACAGGTCGGAGCTAATGAAAAACTGTTTTTT. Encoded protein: CASGGQVGANEKLFF.

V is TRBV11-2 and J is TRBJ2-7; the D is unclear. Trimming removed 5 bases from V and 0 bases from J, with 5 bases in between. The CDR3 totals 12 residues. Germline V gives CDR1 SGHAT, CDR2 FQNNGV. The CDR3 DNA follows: TGTGCCAGCAGCCGCAGCTCCTACGAGCAGTACTTC. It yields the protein CASSRSSYEQYF.

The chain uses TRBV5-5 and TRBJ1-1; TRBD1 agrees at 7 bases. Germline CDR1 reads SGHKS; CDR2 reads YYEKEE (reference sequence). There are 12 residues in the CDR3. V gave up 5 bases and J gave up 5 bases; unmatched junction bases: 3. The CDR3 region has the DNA TGTGCCAGCAGTTCGACAGGGACTGAAGCTTTCTTT. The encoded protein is CASSSTGTEAFF.

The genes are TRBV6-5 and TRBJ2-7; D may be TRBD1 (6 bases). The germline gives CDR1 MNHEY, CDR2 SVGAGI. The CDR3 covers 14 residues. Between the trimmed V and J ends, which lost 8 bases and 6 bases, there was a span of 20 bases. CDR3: CASSPGTSPFEQYF. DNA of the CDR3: TGTGCCAGCTCCCCCGGGACAAGCCCCTTCGAGCAGTACTTC.

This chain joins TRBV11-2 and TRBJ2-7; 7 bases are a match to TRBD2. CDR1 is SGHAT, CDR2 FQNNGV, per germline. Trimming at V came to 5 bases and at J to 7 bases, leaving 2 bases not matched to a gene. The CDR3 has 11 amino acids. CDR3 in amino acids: CASSPGGEQYF. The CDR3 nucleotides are TGTGCCAGCAGCCCCGGGGGGGAGCAGTACTTC. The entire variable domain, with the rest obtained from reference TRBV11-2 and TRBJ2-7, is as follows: EAGVAQSPRYKIIEKRQSVAFWCNPISGHATLYWYQQILGQGPKLLIQFQNNGVVDDSQLPKDRFSAERLKGVDSTLKIQPAKLEDSAVYLCASSPGGEQYFGPGTRLTVT.

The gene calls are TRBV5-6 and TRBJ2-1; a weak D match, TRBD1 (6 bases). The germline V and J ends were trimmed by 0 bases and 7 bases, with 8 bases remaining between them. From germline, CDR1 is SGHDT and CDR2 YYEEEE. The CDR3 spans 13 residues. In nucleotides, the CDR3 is TGTGCCAGCAGCTTGGTAGGGGGAAATGAGCAGTTCTTC. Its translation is CASSLVGGNEQFF.

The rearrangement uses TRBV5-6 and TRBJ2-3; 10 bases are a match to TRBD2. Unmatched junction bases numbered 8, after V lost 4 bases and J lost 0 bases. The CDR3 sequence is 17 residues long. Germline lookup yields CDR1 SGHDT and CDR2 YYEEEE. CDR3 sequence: CASSPLGLAASTDTQYF. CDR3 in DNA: TGTGCCAGCAGCCCCCTAGGACTAGCGGCTAGCACAGATACGCAGTATTTT.

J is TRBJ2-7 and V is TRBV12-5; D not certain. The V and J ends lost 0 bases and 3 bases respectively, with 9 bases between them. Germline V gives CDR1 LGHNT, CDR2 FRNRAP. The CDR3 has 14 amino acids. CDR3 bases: TGTGCTAGTGGTTTGGTACCCTGGGGCTACGAGCAGTACTTC. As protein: CASGLVPWGYEQYF. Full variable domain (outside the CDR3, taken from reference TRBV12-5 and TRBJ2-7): DARVTQTPRHKVTEMGQEVTMRCQPILGHNTVFWYRQTMMQGLELLAYFRNRAPLDDSGMPKDRFSAEMPDATLATLKIQPSEPRDSAVYFCASGLVPWGYEQYFGPGTRLTVT.

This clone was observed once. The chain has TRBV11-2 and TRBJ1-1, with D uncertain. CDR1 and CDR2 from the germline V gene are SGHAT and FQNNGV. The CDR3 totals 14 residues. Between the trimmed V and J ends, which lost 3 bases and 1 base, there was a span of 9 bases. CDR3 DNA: TGTGCCAGCAGCTTTACCAACGCGAACACTGAAGCTTTCTTT. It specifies CASSFTNANTEAFF. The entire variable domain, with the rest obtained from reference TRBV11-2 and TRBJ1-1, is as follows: EAGVAQSPRYKIIEKRQSVAFWCNPISGHATLYWYQQILGQGPKLLIQFQNNGVVDDSQLPKDRFSAERLKGVDSTLKIQPAKLEDSAVYLCASSFTNANTEAFFGQGTRLTVV.

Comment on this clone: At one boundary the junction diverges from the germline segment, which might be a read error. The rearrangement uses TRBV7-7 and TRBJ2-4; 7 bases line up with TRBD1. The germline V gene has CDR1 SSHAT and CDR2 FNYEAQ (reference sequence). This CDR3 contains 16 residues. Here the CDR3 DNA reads TGTGCTAGCAGCACAAAGACAGGGCGAGCCAAAAACATTCAGTACTTC. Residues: CASSTKTGRAKNIQYF.

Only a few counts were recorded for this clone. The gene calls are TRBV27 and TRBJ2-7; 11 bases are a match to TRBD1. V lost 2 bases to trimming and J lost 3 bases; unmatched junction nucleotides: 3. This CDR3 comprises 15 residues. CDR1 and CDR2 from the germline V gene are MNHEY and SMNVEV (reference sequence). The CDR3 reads CASSLGQGAFYEQYF. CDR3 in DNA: TGTGCCAGCAGTTTAGGACAGGGGGCCTTCTACGAGCAGTACTTC.

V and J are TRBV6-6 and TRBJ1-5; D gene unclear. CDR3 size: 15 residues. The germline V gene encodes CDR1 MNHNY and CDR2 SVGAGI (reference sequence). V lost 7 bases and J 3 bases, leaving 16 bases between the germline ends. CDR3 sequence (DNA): TGTGCCAGCATGGTTATACGCGGTGTCAATCAGCCCCAGCATTTT. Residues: CASMVIRGVNQPQHF.

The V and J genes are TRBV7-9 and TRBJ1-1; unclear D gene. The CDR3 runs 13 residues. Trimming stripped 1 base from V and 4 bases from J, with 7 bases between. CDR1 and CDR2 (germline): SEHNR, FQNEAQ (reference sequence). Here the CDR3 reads CASSLGDITEAFF. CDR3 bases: TGTGCCAGCAGCTTAGGGGATATCACTGAAGCTTTCTTT.